The present T cell receptor beta chain was sequenced within a study of cytomegalovirus exposure and HLA in healthy donors. Amplification used 60 Vbeta primers and 13 Jbeta primers. TCRdb keeps only in-frame clones here, not all; method: immunoSEQ multiplex PCR. The table records roughly 130,000 clones, around three quarters of them present only once. As concerns this clone: As yet, its antigen is unknown. The junction departs from germline at one end; a sequencing error may be responsible. The identical CDR3 is also encoded by other nucleotide sequences in the sample.

The CDR3 has 15 residues. The germline CDR1 and CDR2 sequences are SGDLS and YYNGEE. Findings and limits, study-wide: Later analysis showed TCR association rates varying by HLA locus, highest for DRB1 and lowest for HLA-C.

The sequencing sample was made of PBMCs. The receptor was derived from a man aged 18 to 30 in good health and CMV-seronegative. This chain uses TRBV9 with TRBJ2-1; D uncertain. The CDR3 loop is CASSVQIFSNNEQFF. The CDR3 DNA reads as TGCGCCAGCAGCGTTCAGATATTCTCCAACAATGAGCAGTTCTTC. Variable domain in full (rest from reference TRBV9 and TRBJ2-1): DSGVTQTPKHLITATGQRVTLRCSPRSGDLSVYWYQQSLDQGLQFLIQYYNGEERAKGNILERFSAQQFPDLHSELNLSSLELGDSALYFCASSVQIFSNNEQFFGPGTRLTVL.